This TCR beta chain was recovered during a study of T cell responses to AZD1222 COVID-19 vaccine. In regard to this clone: Its antigen is not known.

This CDR3 comprises 13 residues. J lost 5 bases, V lost 7 bases, and 6 bases had no gene match. The germline V gene has CDR1 SNHLY and CDR2 FYNNEI. The study, taken as a whole, reports: None of the repertoires were sampled until the peak T cell response had passed. Donors skewed white British and female; clonal diversity was possibly underestimated. A rise in Spike-specific TCR breadth and depth followed two AZD1222 doses. Vaccine-related CD4 TCRs covered spike, predominating at 160-218 and 743-854.

Data came from immunoSEQ multiplex PCR; TCRdb stores just in-frame clones and leaves some out. The sample carries 84,000 or so clones, 85% to 90% recorded once. The specimen was peripheral blood, collected on day 0 of AZD1222 vaccination. The receptor was isolated from an adult in good health. This chain links TRBV2 with TRBJ2-5, with TRBD1 matching over 8 bases. The CDR3, as DNA: TGTGCCAGCATAGCAGGGGGCTTGGAGACCCAGTACTTC. Its protein is CASIAGGLETQYF. The whole variable domain, remainder taken from reference TRBV2 and TRBJ2-5, is EPEVTQTPSHQVTQMGQEVILRCVPISNHLYFYWYRQILGQKVEFLVSFYNNEISEKSEIFDDQFSVERPDGSNFTLKIRSTKLEDSAMYFCASIAGGLETQYFGPGTRLLVL.